The 27 T cell receptor beta chains reported below all come from one sample, sequenced in a study of OX40 agonist ivuxolimab in advanced cancers. Some clones are missing from TCRdb's copy, which holds only in-frame ones; the method was immunoSEQ multiplex PCR. The sample has more than 45,000 clones, over 65% seen once. The specimen comprised CD4+ or CD8+ T cells sorted from blood, sampled in a trial of the OX40 agonist ivuxolimab. The receptors here all came from an adult with an advanced solid tumor such as melanoma, head and neck, liver or kidney cancer.

This sequence joins TRBV6-4 and TRBJ1-2; D is unclear. The CDR3 spans 14 residues. Trimming pared 3 bases from V and 0 bases from J, leaving 8 bases between. Germline CDR1 is MRHNA and CDR2 is SNTAGT. The CDR3 DNA follows: TGTGCCAGCAGTGAGGGTGTATCTAACTATGGCTACACCTTC. Its protein product is CASSEGVSNYGYTF.

This chain uses TRBV30 with TRBJ1-5, with D tentatively TRBD1 (5 bases). This CDR3 has 18 residues. Deletions cut 4 bases from V and 0 bases from J, with 22 bases between. Germline CDR1 GTSNPN, CDR2 SVGIG (reference sequence). The CDR3 spells CAWNRGGAGHNSNQPQHF. The CDR3 region has the DNA TGTGCCTGGAACCGCGGCGGGGCAGGCCATAATAGCAATCAGCCCCAGCATTTT.

This chain joins TRBV18 and TRBJ2-3, with D possibly matching TRBD2 (6 bases). Trimming took 0 bases from V and 5 from J, leaving 15 bases between them. CDR1 is KGHSH, CDR2 LQKENI, per germline. CDR3 length: 16 amino acids. The DNA of the CDR3 is TGTGCCAGCTCACCACCGGGGCGGACTAAGGGAGATACGCAGTATTTT. Protein product: CASSPPGRTKGDTQYF. Full variable domain (missing parts from reference TRBV18 and TRBJ2-3): NAGVMQNPRHLVRRRGQEARLRCSPMKGHSHVYWYRQLPEEGLKFMVYLQKENIIDESGMPKERFSAEFPKEGPSILRIQQVVRGDSAAYFCASSPPGRTKGDTQYFGPGTRLTVL.

This clone was detected ten times or more. The chain uses TRBV4-2 and TRBJ2-7; 7 bases fit TRBD2. Germline lookup yields CDR1 LGHNA and CDR2 YNFKEQ. CDR3 size: 17 residues. The V gene end was trimmed by 1 base and the J gene end by 4 bases; junction bases not matched to a gene: 13. Here the CDR3 reads CASSQVFSGTTSYEQYF. The DNA of the CDR3 is TGTGCCAGCAGCCAAGTCTTTTCCGGGACTACTTCTTACGAGCAGTACTTC.

This chain links TRBV5-1 with TRBJ1-1; D possibly corresponds to TRBD1 (6 bases). The V end was cut by 7 bases, the J end by 0 bases, with 10 bases between. The CDR3 extends over 13 amino acids. The germline CDR1 and CDR2 sequences are SGHRS and YFSETQ. CDR3 sequence: CASGTGMNTEAFF. CDR3 coding DNA: TGCGCCAGCGGAACAGGGATGAACACTGAAGCTTTCTTT.

V gene TRBV7-2 combines with J gene TRBJ2-2, with D possibly TRBD1 on 5 matching bases. This CDR3 spans 15 amino acids. Trimming shortened V by 5 bases and J by 4 bases, and 14 bases separated the two germline ends. From germline, CDR1 is SGHTA and CDR2 FQGNSA. DNA of the CDR3: TGTGCCAGCAGCCGAACAGGCTGGGCCACCGGGGAGCTGTTTTTT. Translation gives CASSRTGWATGELFF.

The chain employs TRBV10-3 and TRBJ2-5; TRBD1 matches 9 bases. This CDR3 region has 14 residues. Trimming took 4 bases from V and 4 from J; bases not matched to a gene: 4. Germline V gene sequence: CDR1 ENHRY, CDR2 SYGVKD. The CDR3 sequence is CAISATGGSETQYF. The CDR3 coding sequence is TGTGCCATCAGTGCCACAGGGGGCTCAGAGACCCAGTACTTC.

The table lists this clone with a few counts. The chain is built from TRBV4-1 and TRBJ2-2; 7 bases match TRBD1. Trimming cost V 4 bases and J 4 bases; bases outside gene matches: 9. The germline V gene encodes CDR1 MGHRA and CDR2 YSYEKL. The CDR3 consists of 16 residues. CDR3 residues: CASSPNGQALTGELFF. CDR3 sequence (DNA): TGCGCCAGCAGCCCAAACGGACAGGCACTCACCGGGGAGCTGTTTTTT.

The genes are TRBV30 and TRBJ1-2; TRBD1 matches at 9 bases. Unmatched junction bases numbered 7, after V lost 3 bases and J lost 5 bases. There are 14 residues in the CDR3. Germline values: CDR1 GTSNPN, CDR2 SVGIG (reference sequence). CDR3 sequence: CAWSRDRVGYGYTF. The CDR3 bases are TGTGCCTGGAGCCGGGACAGGGTCGGATATGGCTACACCTTC.

V is TRBV9 and J is TRBJ2-4, with TRBD2 matching 15 bases. The V segment lost 4 bases and the J segment 7 bases; nucleotides outside the gene matches: 6. The germline CDR1 and CDR2 sequences are SGDLS and YYNGEE. The CDR3 is 16 amino acids. The CDR3 DNA reads TGTGCCAGCAGCCCCGGGACTAGCGGGGGGATGAACATTCAGTACTTC. Encoded protein: CASSPGTSGGMNIQYF.

The chain is built from TRBV30 and TRBJ1-3; no clear D. The CDR3 has 13 residues. V lost 6 bases to trimming and J lost 0 bases, with 9 bases between them. Germline V CDR1 and CDR2: GTSNPN, SVGIG (reference sequence). The CDR3 is CACSRGSGNTIYF. The CDR3 nucleotides are TGTGCCTGTTCCCGGGGCTCTGGAAACACCATATATTTT. Supplemented by reference TRBV30 and TRBJ1-3, the full variable domain reads SQTIHQWPATLVQPVGSPLSLECTVEGTSNPNLYWYRQAAGRGLQLLFYSVGIGQISSEVPQNLSASRPQDRQFILSSKKLLLSDSGFYLCACSRGSGNTIYFGEGSWLTVV.

The rearrangement joins TRBV27 to TRBJ1-1, with a weak D call TRBD1 (5 bases). Germline CDR1 and CDR2: MNHEY and SMNVEV (reference sequence). Trimming cost V 5 bases and J 7 bases, with 20 bases left between them. The length of the CDR3 is 15 residues. CDR3 protein: CASSHVSPPGLEAFF. CDR3 nucleotides: TGTGCCAGCAGTCATGTAAGTCCCCCGGGACTTGAAGCTTTCTTT.

The gene calls are TRBV6-1 and TRBJ1-1; D not certain. The CDR3 is made up of 12 amino acids. V lost 3 bases and J lost 7, with 9 bases in between. Germline assignment: CDR1 MNHNS and CDR2 SASEGT. The CDR3 DNA sequence: TGTGCCAGCAGTGAGCTTGTCAGTGAAGCTTTCTTT. Translated, it gives CASSELVSEAFF.

V usage is TRBV5-8 and J usage is TRBJ1-2, with D tentatively TRBD1 (5 bases). The V gene's germline CDR1 is SGHTS and CDR2 YDEGEE. Trimming took 6 bases from V and 3 from J, leaving 18 bases between them. CDR3 length equals 15 residues. In nucleotides, the CDR3 is TGTGCCAGCACCGTCCGGAGCCGGGGCGACTATGGCTACACCTTC. This codes for CASTVRSRGDYGYTF.

The J gene is TRBJ1-1, the V gene TRBV6-4; unclear D gene. The CDR3 consists of 15 residues. Germline V gene lookup returns CDR1 MRHNA and CDR2 SNTAGT. Trimming took off 3 bases at V and 1 base at J, with 12 bases between the two ends. CDR3 in DNA: TGTGCCAGCAGTGAATCCGGGAGTAGGAACACTGAAGCTTTCTTT. It translates to CASSESGSRNTEAFF.

This chain uses TRBV5-6 with TRBJ1-2; D gene ambiguous. The CDR3 runs 15 residues. The germline V gene encodes CDR1 SGHDT and CDR2 YYEEEE. Trimming took off 1 base at V and 8 bases at J, with 18 bases between the two ends. The CDR3 nucleotides read TGTGCCAGCAGCTTGACTGGTCCATTTGGGCGGGGCTACACCTTC. Protein: CASSLTGPFGRGYTF.

V usage is TRBV18 and J usage is TRBJ2-3; D is ambiguous. V dropped 5 bases and J dropped 0 bases, with 3 bases sitting between them. Germline assignment: CDR1 KGHSH and CDR2 LQKENI. The CDR3 is 12 amino acids. The CDR3, as DNA: TGTGCCAGCTCATCTAGCACAGATACGCAGTATTTT. Translation: CASSSSTDTQYF.

The rearrangement joins TRBV4-3 to TRBJ2-6, with D perhaps matching TRBD1 (5 bases). The germline CDR1 and CDR2 sequences are LGHNA and YSLEER. The CDR3 consists of 16 residues. The V and J ends lost 4 bases and 0 bases respectively, with 10 bases between them. The CDR3 is CASSPQASSGANVLTF. The CDR3, as DNA: TGCGCCAGCAGCCCACAGGCGTCCTCTGGGGCCAACGTCCTGACTTTC.

About this clone itself: Germline is not matched at one junction end, which may reflect a read error. The chain is built from TRBV7-7 and TRBJ2-1; no clear D gene. Germline CDR1 and CDR2: SSHAT and FNYEAQ (reference sequence). There are 13 residues in the CDR3. The CDR3 reads CASSTGRDNEQFF. The CDR3 DNA sequence: TGTGCTAGCAGCACTGGAAGGGACAATGAGCAGTTCTTC.

The chain uses TRBV6-5 and TRBJ2-4, with 7 bases matching TRBD2. The V gene's germline CDR1 is MNHEY and CDR2 SVGAGI. The trim removed 6 bases at V and 0 bases at J, leaving 5 bases unmatched. The CDR3 runs 15 residues. CDR3 DNA sequence: TGTGCCAGCAGAACCGGGGGGAAAGCCAAAAACATTCAGTACTTC. This translates into CASRTGGKAKNIQYF.

V and J are TRBV7-2 and TRBJ1-1; D remains ambiguous. There are 13 residues in the CDR3. Deletions cut 5 bases from V and 0 bases from J, with 7 bases between. Germline values: CDR1 SGHTA, CDR2 FQGNSA. The CDR3, as DNA: TGTGCCAGCAGCGTAACGGTGAACACTGAAGCTTTCTTT. The encoded protein is CASSVTVNTEAFF. The full variable domain, rest sourced from reference TRBV7-2 and TRBJ1-1, is GAGVSQSPSNKVTEKGKDVELRCDPISGHTALYWYRQSLGQGLEFLIYFQGNSAPDKSGLPSDRFSAERTGGSVSTLTIQRTQQEDSAVYLCASSVTVNTEAFFGQGTRLTVV.

The CDR3 DNA follows: TGTGCCAGTAGTAACCAGCGGGGGGTCAGCACAGATACGCAGTATTTT. Residues: CASSNQRGVSTDTQYF. This chain connects TRBV19 to TRBJ2-3; 9 nucleotides match TRBD2. V lost 4 bases to trimming and J lost 0 bases; unmatched junction nucleotides: 5. CDR1 and CDR2 from the germline V gene are LNHDA and SQIVND (reference sequence). CDR3 size: 16 residues.

The chain recombines TRBV10-3 with TRBJ2-1; 9 bases are a match to TRBD1. J lost 5 bases, V lost 10 bases, and 21 bases had no gene match. Germline V gene data show CDR1 as ENHRY and CDR2 as SYGVKD. The CDR3 spans 18 residues. The DNA for the CDR3 is TGTGCCACTCCCCCGTGCCCCGGGGACAGGGTCTGGGACAATGAGCAGTTCTTC. Encoded protein: CATPPCPGDRVWDNEQFF.

This clone was counted ten times or more. The genes are TRBV4-3 and TRBJ1-2, with D unresolved. CDR1 and CDR2 (germline): LGHNA, YSLEER. V lost 0 bases to trimming and J lost 1 base, with 6 bases between them. The CDR3 has 14 amino acids. The CDR3 DNA reads TGCGCCAGCAGCCAAGATAGGTTTAACTATGGCTACACCTTC. Amino acid sequence: CASSQDRFNYGYTF.

This clone showed up just a few times. The CDR3 DNA reads TGTGCCAGCAGGACAATCATTAGCGTTCCCTACGAGCAGTACTTC. It encodes CASRTIISVPYEQYF. This chain joins TRBV6-1 and TRBJ2-7; perhaps TRBD2 as D (5 bases). CDR3 size: 15 residues. Trimming shortened V by 6 bases and J by 2 bases, and 17 bases separated the two germline ends. Germline values: CDR1 MNHNS, CDR2 SASEGT.

The V and J genes are TRBV6-1 and TRBJ1-5, with D perhaps matching TRBD1 (5 bases). Looked up from germline, CDR1 is MNHNS and CDR2 is SASEGT. The V gene lost 5 bases and the J gene lost 6 bases, with 11 bases spanning the gap. CDR3 length: 13 residues. The CDR3 spells CASSQRGGQPQHF. The DNA for the CDR3 is TGTGCCAGCAGTCAGAGGGGAGGTCAGCCCCAGCATTTT.

This clone was seen only once. The chain employs TRBV12-5 and TRBJ2-4; tentative D call: TRBD2 (6 bases). This CDR3 has 16 residues. V dropped 2 bases and J dropped 1 base, with 12 bases sitting between them. Germline CDR1 LGHNT, CDR2 FRNRAP. Written as DNA, the CDR3 is TGTGCTAGTGGTTTGTTTAGCGGAGGGGCCAAAAACATTCAGTACTTC. Translation: CASGLFSGGAKNIQYF.